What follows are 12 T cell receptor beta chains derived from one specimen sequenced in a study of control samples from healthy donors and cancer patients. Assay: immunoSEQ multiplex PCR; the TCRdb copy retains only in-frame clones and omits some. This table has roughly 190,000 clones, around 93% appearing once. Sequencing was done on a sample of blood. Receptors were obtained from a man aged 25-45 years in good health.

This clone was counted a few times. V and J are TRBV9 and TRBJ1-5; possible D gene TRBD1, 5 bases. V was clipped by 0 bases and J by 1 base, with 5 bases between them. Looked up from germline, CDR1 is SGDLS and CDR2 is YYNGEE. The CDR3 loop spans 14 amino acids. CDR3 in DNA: TGTGCCAGCAGCGTAGAGGGGAGCAATCAGCCCCAGCATTTT. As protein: CASSVEGSNQPQHF.

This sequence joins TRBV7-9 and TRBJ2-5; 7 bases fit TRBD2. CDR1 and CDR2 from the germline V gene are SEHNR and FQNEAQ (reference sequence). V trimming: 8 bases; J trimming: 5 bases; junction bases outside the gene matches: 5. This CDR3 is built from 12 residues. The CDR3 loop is CASAGGRETQYF. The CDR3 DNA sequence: TGTGCCAGCGCCGGGGGGAGGGAGACCCAGTACTTC.

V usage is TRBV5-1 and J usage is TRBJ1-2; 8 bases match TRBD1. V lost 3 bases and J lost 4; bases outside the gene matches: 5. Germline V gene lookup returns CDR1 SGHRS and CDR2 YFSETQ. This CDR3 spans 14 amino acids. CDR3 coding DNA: TGCGCCAGCAGCTCAACGGACAGGGTCTATGGCTACACCTTC. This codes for CASSSTDRVYGYTF.

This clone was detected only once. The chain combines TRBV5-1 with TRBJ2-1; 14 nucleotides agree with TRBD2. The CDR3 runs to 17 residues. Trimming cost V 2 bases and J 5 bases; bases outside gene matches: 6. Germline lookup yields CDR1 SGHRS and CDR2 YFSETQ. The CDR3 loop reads CASSFSTSGGANNEQFF. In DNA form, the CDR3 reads TGCGCCAGCAGCTTCTCGACTAGCGGGGGGGCGAACAATGAGCAGTTCTTC.

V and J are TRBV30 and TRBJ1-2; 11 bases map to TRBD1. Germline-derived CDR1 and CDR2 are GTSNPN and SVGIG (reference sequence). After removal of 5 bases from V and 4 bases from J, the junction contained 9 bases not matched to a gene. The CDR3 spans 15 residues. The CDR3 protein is CAWYGQGAHTYGYTF. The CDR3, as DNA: TGTGCCTGGTATGGACAGGGGGCACACACCTATGGCTACACCTTC.

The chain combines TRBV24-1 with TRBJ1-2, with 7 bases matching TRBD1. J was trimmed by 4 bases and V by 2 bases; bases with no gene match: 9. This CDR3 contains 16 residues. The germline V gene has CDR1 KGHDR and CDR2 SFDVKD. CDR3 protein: CATSDSEGGFGYGYTF. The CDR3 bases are TGTGCCACCAGTGATTCGGAAGGGGGCTTTGGCTATGGCTACACCTTC.

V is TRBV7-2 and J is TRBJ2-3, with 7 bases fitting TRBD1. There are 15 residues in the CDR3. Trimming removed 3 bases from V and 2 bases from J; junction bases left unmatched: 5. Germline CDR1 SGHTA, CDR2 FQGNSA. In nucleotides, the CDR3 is TGTGCCAGCAGCTTTTCCGGGACAGTCACAGATACGCAGTATTTT. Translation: CASSFSGTVTDTQYF.

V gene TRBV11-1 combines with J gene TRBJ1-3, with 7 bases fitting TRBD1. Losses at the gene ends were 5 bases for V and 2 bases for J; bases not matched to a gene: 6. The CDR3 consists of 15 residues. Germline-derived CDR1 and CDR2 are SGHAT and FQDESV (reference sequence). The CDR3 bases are TGTGCCAGCAGCCCACAGGGGTACCCTGGAAACACCATATATTTT. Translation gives CASSPQGYPGNTIYF.

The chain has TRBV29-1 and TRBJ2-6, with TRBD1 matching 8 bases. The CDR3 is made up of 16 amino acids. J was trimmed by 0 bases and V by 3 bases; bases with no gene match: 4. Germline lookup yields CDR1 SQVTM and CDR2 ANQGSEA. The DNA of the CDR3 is TGCAGCGTTGACCAGGGGGCTACCTCTGGGGCCAACGTCCTGACTTTC. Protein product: CSVDQGATSGANVLTF.

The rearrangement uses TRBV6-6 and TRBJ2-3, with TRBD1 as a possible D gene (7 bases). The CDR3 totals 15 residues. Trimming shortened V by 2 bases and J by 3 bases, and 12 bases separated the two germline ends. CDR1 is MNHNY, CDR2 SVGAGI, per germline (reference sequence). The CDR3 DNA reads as TGTGCCAGCAGTTACCAGGGGGGCGATACAGATACGCAGTATTTT. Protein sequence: CASSYQGGDTDTQYF.

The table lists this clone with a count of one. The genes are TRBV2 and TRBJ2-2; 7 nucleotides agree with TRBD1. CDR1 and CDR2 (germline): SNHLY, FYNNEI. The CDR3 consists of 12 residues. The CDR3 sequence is CAGAGTAGELFF. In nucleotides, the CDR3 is TGTGCTGGGGCAGGGACAGCCGGGGAGCTGTTTTTT. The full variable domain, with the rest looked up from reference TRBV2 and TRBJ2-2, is EPEVTQTPSHQVTQMGQEVILRCVPISNHLYFYWYRQILGQKVEFLVSFYNNEISEKSEIFDDQFSVERPDGSNFTLKIRSTKLEDSAMYFCAGAGTAGELFFGEGSRLTVL.

The CDR3 DNA sequence: TGTGCCAGCAGTTTCCCTACAGGGGGCATTAATTCACCCCTCCACTTT. Translated: CASSFPTGGINSPLHF. The V gene is TRBV28, the J gene TRBJ1-6, with 9 bases aligning to TRBD1. This CDR3 region has 16 residues. Germline CDR1 MDHEN, CDR2 SYDVKM. V was clipped by 3 bases and J by 6 bases; unmatched bases: 6.